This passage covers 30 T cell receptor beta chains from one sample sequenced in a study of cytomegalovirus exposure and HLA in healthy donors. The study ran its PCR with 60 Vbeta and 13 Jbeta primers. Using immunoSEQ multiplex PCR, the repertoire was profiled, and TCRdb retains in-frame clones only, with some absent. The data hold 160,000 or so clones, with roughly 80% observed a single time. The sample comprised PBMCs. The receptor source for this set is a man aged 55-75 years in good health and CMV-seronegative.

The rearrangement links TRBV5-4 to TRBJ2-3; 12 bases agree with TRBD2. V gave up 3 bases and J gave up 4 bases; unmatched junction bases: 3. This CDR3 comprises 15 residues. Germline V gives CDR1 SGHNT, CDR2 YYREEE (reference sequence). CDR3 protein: CASSSSGGAADTQYF. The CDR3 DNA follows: TGTGCCAGCAGCTCTAGCGGGGGGGCGGCAGATACGCAGTATTTT.

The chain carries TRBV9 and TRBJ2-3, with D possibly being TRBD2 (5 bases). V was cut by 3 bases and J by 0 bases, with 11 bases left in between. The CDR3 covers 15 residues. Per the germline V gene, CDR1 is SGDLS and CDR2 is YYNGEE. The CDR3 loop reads CASSARLQSTDTQYF. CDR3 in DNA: TGTGCCAGCAGCGCTAGACTACAAAGCACAGATACGCAGTATTTT.

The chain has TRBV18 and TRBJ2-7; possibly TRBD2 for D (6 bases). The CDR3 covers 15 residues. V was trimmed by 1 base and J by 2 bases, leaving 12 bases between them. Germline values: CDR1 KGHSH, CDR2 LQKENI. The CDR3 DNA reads TGTGCCAGCTCACCACAGCGGGCACTGACCTACGAGCAGTACTTC. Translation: CASSPQRALTYEQYF.

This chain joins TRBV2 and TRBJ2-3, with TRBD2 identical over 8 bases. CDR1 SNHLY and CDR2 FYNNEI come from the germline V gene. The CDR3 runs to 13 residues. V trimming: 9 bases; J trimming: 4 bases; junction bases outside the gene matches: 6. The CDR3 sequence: CASQRELPDTQYF. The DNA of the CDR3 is TGTGCCAGTCAGCGGGAGTTGCCAGATACGCAGTATTTT.

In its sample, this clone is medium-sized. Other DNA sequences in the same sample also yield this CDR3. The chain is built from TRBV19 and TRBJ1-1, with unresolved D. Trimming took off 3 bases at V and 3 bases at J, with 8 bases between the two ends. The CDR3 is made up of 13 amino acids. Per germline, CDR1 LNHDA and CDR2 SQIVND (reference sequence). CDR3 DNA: TGTGCCAGTAGTATTTCTCGGGACACTGAAGCTTTCTTT. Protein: CASSISRDTEAFF.

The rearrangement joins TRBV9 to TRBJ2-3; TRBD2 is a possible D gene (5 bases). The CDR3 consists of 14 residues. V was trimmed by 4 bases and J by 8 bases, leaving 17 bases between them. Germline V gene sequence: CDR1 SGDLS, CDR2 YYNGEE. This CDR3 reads CASSPPSTKGTQYF. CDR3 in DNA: TGTGCCAGCAGCCCACCTAGCACCAAGGGTACGCAGTATTTT.

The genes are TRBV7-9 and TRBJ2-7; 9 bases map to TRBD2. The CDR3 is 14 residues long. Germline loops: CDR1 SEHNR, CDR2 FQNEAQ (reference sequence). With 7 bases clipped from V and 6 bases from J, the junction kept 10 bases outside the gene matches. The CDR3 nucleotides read TGTGCCAGCACCGCGGGGACTAGCCTCCCCGAGCAGTACTTC. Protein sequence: CASTAGTSLPEQYF.

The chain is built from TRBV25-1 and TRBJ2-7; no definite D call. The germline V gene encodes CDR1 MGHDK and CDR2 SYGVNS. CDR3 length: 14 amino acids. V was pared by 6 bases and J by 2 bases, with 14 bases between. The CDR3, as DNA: TGTGCCAGCAGCCCTCCCGGCAGGCCCTACGAGCAGTACTTC. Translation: CASSPPGRPYEQYF.

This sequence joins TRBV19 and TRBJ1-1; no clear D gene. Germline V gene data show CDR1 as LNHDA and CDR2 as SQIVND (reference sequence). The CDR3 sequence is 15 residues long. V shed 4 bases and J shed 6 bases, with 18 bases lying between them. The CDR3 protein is CASSRWEGLNPEAFF. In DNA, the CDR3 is TGTGCCAGTAGTAGGTGGGAGGGTCTCAACCCTGAAGCTTTCTTT.

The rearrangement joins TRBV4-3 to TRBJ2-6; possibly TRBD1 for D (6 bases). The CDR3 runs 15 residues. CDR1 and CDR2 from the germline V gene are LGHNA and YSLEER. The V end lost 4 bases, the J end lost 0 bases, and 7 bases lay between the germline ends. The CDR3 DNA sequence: TGCGCCAGCAGCCTCAGGGGCTCTGGGGCCAACGTCCTGACTTTC. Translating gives CASSLRGSGANVLTF.

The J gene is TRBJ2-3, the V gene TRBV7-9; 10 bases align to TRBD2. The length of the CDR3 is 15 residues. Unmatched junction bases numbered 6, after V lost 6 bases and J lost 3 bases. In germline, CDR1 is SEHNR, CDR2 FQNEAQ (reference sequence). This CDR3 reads CASRERGGTTDTQYF. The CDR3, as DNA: TGTGCCAGCAGAGAGCGGGGGGGCACAACAGATACGCAGTATTTT.

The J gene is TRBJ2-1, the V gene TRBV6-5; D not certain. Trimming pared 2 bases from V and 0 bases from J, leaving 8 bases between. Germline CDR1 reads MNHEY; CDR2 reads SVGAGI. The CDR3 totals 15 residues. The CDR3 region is CASSYPQSSYNEQFF. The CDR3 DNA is TGTGCCAGCAGTTACCCACAGAGCTCCTACAATGAGCAGTTCTTC.

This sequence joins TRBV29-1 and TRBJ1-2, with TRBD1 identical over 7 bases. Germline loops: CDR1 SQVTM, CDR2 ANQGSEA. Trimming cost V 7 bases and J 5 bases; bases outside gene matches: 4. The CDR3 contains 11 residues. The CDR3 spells CSGGQEYGYTF. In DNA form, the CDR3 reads TGCAGCGGTGGACAGGAGTATGGCTACACCTTC.

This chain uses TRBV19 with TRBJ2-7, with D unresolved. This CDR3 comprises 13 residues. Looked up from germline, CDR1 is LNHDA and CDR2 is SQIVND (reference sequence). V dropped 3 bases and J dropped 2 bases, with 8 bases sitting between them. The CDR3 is CASSIDIPYEQYF. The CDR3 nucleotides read TGTGCCAGTAGTATCGACATCCCCTACGAGCAGTACTTC.

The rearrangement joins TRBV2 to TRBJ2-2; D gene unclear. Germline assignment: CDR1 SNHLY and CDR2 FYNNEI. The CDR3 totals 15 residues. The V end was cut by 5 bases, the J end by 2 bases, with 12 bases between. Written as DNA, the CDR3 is TGTGCCAGCAGTTACCTAGACCAAAACACCGGGGAGCTGTTTTTT. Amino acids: CASSYLDQNTGELFF.

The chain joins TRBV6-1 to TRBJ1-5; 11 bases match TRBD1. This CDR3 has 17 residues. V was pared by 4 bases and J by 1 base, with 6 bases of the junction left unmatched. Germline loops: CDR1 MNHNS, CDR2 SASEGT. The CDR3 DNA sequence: TGTGCCAGCAGTGGGGGACAGGGGGTGTTCAGCAATCAGCCCCAGCATTTT. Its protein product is CASSGGQGVFSNQPQHF.

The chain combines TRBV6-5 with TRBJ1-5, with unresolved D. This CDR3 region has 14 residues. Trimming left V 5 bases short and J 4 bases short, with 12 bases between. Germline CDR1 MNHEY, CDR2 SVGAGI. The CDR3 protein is CASSPPGRNQPQHF. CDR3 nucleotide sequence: TGTGCCAGCAGTCCCCCCGGGAGAAATCAGCCCCAGCATTTT.

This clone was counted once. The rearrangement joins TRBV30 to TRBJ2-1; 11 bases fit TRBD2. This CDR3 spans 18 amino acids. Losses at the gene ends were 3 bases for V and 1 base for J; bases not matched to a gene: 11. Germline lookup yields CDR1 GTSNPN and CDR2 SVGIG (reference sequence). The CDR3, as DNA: TGTGCCTGGAGCGGGATCGTTAGCGGGAGGGCTTCCTACAATGAGCAGTTCTTC. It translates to CAWSGIVSGRASYNEQFF.

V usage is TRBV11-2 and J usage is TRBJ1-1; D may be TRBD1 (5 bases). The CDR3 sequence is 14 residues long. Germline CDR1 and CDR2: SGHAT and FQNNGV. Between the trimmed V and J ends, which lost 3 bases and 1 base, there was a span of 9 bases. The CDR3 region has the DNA TGTGCCAGCAGCTTCCCAGGGTCGAACACTGAAGCTTTCTTT. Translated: CASSFPGSNTEAFF.

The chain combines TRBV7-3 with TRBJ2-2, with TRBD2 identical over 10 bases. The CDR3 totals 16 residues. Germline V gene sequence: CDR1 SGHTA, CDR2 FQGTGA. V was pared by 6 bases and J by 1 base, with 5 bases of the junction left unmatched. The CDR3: CASSPRTSGNTGELFF. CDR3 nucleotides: TGTGCCAGCAGTCCTCGGACTAGCGGGAACACCGGGGAGCTGTTTTTT.

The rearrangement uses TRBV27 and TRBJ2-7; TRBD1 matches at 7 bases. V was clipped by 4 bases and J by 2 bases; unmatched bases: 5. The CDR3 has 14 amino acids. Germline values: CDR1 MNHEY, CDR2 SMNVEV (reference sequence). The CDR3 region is CASSSSGTAYEQYF. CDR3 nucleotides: TGTGCCAGCAGTTCGTCTGGGACAGCCTACGAGCAGTACTTC.

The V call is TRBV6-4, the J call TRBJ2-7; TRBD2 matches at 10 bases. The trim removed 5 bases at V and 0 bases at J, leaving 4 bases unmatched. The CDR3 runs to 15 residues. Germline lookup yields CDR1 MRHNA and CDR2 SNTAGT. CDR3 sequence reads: CASSFASGSSYEQYF. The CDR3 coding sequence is TGTGCCAGCAGTTTCGCTAGCGGGAGCTCCTACGAGCAGTACTTC.

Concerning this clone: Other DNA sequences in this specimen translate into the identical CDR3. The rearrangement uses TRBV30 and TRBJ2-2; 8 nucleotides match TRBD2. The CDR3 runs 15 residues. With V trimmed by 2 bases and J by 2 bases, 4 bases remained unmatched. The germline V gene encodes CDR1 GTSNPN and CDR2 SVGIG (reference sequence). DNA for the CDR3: TGTGCCTGGAGTTTATTAGCGGGAAACACCGGGGAGCTGTTTTTT. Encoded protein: CAWSLLAGNTGELFF.

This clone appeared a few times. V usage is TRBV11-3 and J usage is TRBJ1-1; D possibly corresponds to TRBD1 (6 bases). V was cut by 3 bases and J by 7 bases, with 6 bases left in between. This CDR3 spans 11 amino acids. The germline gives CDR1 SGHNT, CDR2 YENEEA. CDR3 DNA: TGTGCCAGCAGCTTGACAGGTGAAGCTTTCTTT. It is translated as CASSLTGEAFF.

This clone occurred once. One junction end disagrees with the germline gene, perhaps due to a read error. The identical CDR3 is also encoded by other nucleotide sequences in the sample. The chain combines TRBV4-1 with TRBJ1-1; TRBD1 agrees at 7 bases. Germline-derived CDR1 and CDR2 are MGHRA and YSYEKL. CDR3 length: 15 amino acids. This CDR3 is CASSQFAGGRTEAFF. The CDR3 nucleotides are TGCGCCAGCAGCCAATTTGCAGGGGGAAGAACTGAAGCCTTCTTT.

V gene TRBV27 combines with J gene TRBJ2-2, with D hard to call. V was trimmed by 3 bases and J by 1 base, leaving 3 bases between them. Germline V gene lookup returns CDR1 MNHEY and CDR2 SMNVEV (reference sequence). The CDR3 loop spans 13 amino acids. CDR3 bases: TGTGCCAGCAGTTTCGGGAACACCGGGGAGCTGTTTTTT. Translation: CASSFGNTGELFF.

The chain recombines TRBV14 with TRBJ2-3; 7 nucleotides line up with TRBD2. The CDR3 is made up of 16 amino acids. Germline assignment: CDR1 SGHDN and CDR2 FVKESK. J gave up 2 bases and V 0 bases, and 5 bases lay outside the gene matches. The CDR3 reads CASSQERESDTDTQYF. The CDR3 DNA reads TGTGCCAGCAGCCAAGAGCGGGAGTCGGACACAGATACGCAGTATTTT.

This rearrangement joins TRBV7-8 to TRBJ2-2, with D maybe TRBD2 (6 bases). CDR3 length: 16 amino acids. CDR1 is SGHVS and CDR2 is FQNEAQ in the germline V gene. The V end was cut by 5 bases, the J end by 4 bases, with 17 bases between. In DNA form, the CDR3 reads TGTGCCAGCAGCATTCTCCGACTAGACAGCACCGGGGAGCTGTTTTTT. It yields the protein CASSILRLDSTGELFF.

CDR3 coding DNA: TGTGCCTGGACCCGGACAGGTACTAACTATGGCTACACCTTC. Translated, it gives CAWTRTGTNYGYTF. The rearrangement uses TRBV30 and TRBJ1-2; 7 bases fit TRBD1. V was pared by 4 bases and J by 0 bases, with 5 bases of the junction left unmatched. Germline V gene lookup returns CDR1 GTSNPN and CDR2 SVGIG (reference sequence). There are 14 residues in the CDR3.

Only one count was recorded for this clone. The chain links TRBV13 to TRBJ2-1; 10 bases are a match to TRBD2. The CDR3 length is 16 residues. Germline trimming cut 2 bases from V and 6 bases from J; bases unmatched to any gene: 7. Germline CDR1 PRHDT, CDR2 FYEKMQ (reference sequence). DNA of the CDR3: TGTGCCAGCAGCTTACAGGGTAGCGGGGGGCTCAATGAGCAGTTCTTC. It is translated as CASSLQGSGGLNEQFF.